This entry is about one TCR beta chain. Antigen unknown. A sample-barcoded 5' primer and a J-beta primer mix were used in a second PCR of roughly 6 to 11 cycles. Each sample provided no less than 2.5 million CDR3-containing paired-end reads. A single record per CDR3 protein comes from TCRdb applying MiXCR to the 5' RACE reads. The table includes more than 500,000 distinct CDR3 sequences, approximately 30% detected once. This record belongs to a study of blood T cells in healthy people across ages. General study points: When one million T cells were used, diversity estimates were thought to be underestimates. With unsorted PBMCs, a conclusive comparison of naive versus antigen-experienced cells was not possible.

Peripheral blood was drawn, ten milliliters per donor. The source material was blood. This receptor was identified in a woman aged 70-85 years in good health.

The CDR3 sequence: CASSKDTGGRNQPQHF. The DNA of the CDR3 is TGTGCCAGCAGCAAGGACACCGGGGGGCGAAATCAGCCCCAGCATTTT. This chain links TRBV11-2 with TRBJ1-5; tentative D call: TRBD1 (6 bases). V shed 5 bases and J shed 4 bases, with 18 bases lying between them. Germline CDR1 reads SGHAT; CDR2 reads FQNNGV. The CDR3 has 16 residues.